This TCR beta chain originates from a study of radiation and T cells in renal cell carcinoma. Some clones are missing from TCRdb's copy, which holds only in-frame ones; the method was immunoSEQ multiplex PCR. This table holds 150,000 to 160,000 clones, 80% to 90% found once. This clone was observed once. Time point described: blood 2 weeks post-SBRT. Treatment specified: 15 Gy SBRT to primary tumor, nephrectomy 4 weeks later. The clonotype comes from a woman aged 45-65 years with renal cell carcinoma. This specimen consisted of blood, obtained from a patient whose treatment included radiotherapy and nephrectomy.

DNA of the CDR3: TGTGCCAGTATCGGAAGCACTGAAGCTTTCTTT. It codes for CASIGSTEAFF. V gene TRBV19 combines with J gene TRBJ1-1; no clear D gene. Germline CDR1 LNHDA, CDR2 SQIVND (reference sequence). Trimming pared 7 bases from V and 4 bases from J, leaving 7 bases between. The CDR3 spans 11 residues.